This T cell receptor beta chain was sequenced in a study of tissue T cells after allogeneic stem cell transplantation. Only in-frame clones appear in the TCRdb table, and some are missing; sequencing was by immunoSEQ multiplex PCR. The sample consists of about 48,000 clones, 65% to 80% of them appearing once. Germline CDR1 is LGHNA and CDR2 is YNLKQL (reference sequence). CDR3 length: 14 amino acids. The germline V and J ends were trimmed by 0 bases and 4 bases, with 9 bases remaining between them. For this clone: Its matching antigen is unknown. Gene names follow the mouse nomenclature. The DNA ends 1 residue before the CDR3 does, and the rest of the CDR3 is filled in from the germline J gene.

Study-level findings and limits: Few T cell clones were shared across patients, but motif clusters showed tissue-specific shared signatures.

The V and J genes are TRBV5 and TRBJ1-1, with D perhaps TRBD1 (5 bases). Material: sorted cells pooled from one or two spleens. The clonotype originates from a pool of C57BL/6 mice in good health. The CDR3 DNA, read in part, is TGTGCCAGCAGCCAAGACCAGGGAGGCACAGAAGTCTTC. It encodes CASSQDQGGTEVF. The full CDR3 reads CASSQDQGGTEVFF.